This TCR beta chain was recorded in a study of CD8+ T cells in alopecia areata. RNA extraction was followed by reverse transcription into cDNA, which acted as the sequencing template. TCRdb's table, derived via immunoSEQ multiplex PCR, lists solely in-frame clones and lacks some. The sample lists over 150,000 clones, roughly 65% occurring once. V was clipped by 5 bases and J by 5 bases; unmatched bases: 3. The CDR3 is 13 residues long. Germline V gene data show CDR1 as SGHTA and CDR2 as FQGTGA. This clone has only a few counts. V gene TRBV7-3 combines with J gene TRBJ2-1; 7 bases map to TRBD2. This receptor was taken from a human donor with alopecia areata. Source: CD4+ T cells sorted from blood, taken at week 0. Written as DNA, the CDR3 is TGTGCCAGCAGCCCGAGCGGGAACAATGAGCAGTTCTTC. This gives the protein CASSPSGNNEQFF.